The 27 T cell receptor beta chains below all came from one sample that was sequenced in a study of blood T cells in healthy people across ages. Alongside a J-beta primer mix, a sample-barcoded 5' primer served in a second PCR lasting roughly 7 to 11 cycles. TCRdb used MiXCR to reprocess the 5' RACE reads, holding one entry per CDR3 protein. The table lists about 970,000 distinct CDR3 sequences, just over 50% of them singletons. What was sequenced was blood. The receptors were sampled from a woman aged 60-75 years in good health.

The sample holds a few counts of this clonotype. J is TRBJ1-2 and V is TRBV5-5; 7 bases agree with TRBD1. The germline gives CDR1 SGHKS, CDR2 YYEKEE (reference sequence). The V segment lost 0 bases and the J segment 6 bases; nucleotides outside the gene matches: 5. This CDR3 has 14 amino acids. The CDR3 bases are TGTGCCAGCAGCTTGGCTGACAGGGTAGATGGCTACACCTTC. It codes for CASSLADRVDGYTF.

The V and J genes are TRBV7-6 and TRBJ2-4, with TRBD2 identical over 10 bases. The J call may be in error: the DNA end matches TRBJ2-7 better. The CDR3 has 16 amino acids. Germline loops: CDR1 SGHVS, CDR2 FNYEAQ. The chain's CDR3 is CASSPGLAAYSYEQYF. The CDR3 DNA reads TGTGCCAGCAGCCCTGGACTAGCGGCCTACTCCTACGAGCAGTACTTC.

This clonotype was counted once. The CDR3 nucleotides are TGCGCCAGCAGCCTCGAGGCAGGGCATAGAGAGACCCAGTACTTC. Amino acid sequence: CASSLEAGHRETQYF. The V gene is TRBV5-1, the J gene TRBJ2-5; D may be TRBD1 (5 bases). Trimming shortened V by 4 bases and J by 4 bases, and 17 bases separated the two germline ends. Per germline, CDR1 SGHRS and CDR2 YFSETQ. CDR3 size: 15 residues.

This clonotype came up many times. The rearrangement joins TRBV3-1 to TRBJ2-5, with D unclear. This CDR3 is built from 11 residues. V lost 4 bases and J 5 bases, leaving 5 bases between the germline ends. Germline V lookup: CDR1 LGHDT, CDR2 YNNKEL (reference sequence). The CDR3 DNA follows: TGTGCCAGCAGCCGCAGGGAGACCCAGTACTTC. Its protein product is CASSRRETQYF.

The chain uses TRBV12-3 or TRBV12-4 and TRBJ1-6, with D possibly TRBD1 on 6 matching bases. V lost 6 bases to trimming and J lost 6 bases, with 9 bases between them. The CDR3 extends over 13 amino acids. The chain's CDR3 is CASRGAANSPLHF. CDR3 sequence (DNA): TGTGCCAGCAGGGGGGCCGCTAATTCACCCCTCCACTTT.

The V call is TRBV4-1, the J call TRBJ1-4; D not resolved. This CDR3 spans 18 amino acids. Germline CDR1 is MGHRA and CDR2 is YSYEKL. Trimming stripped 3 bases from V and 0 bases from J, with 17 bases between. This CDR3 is CASSHYSGLKATNEKLFF. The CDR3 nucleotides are TGCGCCAGCAGCCACTATTCGGGCCTCAAGGCAACTAATGAAAAACTGTTTTTT.

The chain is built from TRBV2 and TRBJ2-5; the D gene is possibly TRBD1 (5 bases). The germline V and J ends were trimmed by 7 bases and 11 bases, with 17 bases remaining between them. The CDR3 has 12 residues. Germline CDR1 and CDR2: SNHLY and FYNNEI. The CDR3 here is CASNQGVLEQYF. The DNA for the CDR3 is TGTGCCAGCAATCAAGGGGTATTGGAGCAGTACTTC.

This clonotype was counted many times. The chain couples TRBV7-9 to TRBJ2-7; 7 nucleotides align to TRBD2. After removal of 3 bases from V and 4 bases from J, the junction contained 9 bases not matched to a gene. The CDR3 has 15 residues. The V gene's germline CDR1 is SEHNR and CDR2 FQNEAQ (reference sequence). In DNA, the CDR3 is TGTGCCAGCAGCTTCCCTTCCCTAGCGGATTACGAGCAGTACTTC. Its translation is CASSFPSLADYEQYF.

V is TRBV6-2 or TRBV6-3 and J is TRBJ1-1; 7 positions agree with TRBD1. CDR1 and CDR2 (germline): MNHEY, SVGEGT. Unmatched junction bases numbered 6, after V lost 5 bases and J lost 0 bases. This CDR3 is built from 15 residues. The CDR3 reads CASSQDRTLNTEAFF. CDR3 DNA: TGTGCCAGCAGTCAGGACAGGACCTTGAACACTGAAGCTTTCTTT.

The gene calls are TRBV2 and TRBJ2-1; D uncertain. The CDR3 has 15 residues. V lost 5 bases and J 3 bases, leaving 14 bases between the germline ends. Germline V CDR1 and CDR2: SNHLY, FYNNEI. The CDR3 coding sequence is TGTGCCAGCAGTCAACAAGCAATGCGCTACAATGAGCAGTTCTTC. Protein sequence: CASSQQAMRYNEQFF.

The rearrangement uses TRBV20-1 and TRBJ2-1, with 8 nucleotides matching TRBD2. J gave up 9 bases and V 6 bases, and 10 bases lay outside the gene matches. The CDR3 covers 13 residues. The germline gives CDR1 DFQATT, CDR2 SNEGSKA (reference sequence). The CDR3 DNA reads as TGCAGTGCCCCCCTTCGGGGGGGGCGTGAGCAGTTCTTC. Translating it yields CSAPLRGGREQFF.

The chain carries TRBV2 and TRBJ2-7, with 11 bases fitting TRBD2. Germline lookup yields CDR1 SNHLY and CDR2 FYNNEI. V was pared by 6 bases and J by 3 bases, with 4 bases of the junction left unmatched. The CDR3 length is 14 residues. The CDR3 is CASREGTSGYEQYF. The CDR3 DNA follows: TGTGCCAGCAGAGAGGGGACTAGCGGCTACGAGCAGTACTTC.

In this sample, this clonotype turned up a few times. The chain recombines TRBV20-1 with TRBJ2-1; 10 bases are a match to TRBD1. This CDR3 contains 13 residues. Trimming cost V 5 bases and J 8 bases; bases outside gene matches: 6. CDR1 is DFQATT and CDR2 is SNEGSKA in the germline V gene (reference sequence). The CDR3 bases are TGCAGTGCTTCGGGACAGGGGTACGATGAGCAGTTCTTC. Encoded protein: CSASGQGYDEQFF.

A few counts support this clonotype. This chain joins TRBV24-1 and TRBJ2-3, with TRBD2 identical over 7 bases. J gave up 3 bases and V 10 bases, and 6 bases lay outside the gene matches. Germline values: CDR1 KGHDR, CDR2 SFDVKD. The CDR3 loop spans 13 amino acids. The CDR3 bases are TGTGCCACTAAAGCGGGATCAACAGATACGCAGTATTTT. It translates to CATKAGSTDTQYF.

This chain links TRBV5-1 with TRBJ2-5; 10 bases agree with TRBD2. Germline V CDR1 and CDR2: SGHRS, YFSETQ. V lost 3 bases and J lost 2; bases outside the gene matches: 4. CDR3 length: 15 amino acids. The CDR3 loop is CASSSTSGVQETQYF. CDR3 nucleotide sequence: TGCGCCAGCAGCTCCACTAGCGGGGTTCAAGAGACCCAGTACTTC.

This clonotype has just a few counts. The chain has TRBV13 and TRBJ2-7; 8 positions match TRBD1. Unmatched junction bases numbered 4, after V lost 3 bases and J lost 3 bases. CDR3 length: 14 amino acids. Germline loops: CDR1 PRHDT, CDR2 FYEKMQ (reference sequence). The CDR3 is CASSLTGDHYEQYF. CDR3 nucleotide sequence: TGTGCCAGCAGCTTGACAGGGGACCACTACGAGCAGTACTTC.

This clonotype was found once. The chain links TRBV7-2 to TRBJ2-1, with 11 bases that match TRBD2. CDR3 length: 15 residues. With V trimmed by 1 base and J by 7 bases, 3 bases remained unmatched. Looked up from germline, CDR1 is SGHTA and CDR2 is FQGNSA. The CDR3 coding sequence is TGTGCCAGCAGCTTAGTTAGGACTAGCGGGAATGAGCAGTTCTTC. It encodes CASSLVRTSGNEQFF.

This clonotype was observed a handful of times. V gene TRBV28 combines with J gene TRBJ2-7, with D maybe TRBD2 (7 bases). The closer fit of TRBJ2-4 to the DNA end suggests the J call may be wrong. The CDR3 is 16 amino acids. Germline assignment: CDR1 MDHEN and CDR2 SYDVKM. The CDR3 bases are TGTGCCAGCACCAACAGGGAGGGGATTATAGAGAACATTCAGTACTTC. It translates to CASTNREGIIENIQYF.

DNA for the CDR3: TGTGCCAGCAGTTTCTTGACAGAGCAAGAGACCCAGTACTTC. Translating gives CASSFLTEQETQYF. The J gene is TRBJ2-5, the V gene TRBV27; a weak D match, TRBD1 (5 bases). The CDR3 has 14 residues. Between the trimmed V and J ends, which lost 3 bases and 2 bases, there was a span of 10 bases. Germline lookup yields CDR1 MNHEY and CDR2 SMNVEV (reference sequence).

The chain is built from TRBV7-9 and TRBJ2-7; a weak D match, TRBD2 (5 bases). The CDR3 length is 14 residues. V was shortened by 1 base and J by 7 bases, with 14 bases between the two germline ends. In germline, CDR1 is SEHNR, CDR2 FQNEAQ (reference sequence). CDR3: CASSLGSASREQYF. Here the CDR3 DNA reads TGTGCCAGCAGCTTAGGTTCGGCTAGCAGGGAGCAGTACTTC. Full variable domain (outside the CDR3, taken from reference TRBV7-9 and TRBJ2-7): DTGVSQNPRHKITKRGQNVTFRCDPISEHNRLYWYRQTLGQGPEFLTYFQNEAQLEKSRLLSDRFSAERPKGSFSTLEIQRTEQGDSAMYLCASSLGSASREQYFGPGTRLTVT.

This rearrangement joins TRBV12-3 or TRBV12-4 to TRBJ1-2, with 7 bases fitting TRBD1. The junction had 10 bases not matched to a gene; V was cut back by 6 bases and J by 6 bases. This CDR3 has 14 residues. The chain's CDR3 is CASRTTGERNGYTF. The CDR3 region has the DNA TGTGCCAGCAGAACAACAGGGGAAAGGAATGGCTACACCTTC.

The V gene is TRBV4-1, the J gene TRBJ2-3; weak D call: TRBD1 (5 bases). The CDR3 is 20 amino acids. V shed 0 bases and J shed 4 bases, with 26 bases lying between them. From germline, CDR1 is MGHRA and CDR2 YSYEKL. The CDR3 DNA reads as TGCGCCAGCAGCCAAGAGGGCTTCCTCCTCACGGACACACGGCCAGATACGCAGTATTTT. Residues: CASSQEGFLLTDTRPDTQYF.

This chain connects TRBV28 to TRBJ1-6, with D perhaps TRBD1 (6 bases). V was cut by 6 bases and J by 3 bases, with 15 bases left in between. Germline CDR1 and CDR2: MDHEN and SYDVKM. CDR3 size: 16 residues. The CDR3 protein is CASSSPGRGYNSPLHF. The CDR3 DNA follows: TGTGCCAGCAGCTCCCCCGGCAGGGGCTATAATTCACCCCTCCACTTT.

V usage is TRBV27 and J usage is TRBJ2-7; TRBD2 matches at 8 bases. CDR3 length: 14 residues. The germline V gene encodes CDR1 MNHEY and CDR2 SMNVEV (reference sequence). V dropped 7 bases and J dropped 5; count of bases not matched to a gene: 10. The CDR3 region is CASIFGGRNHEQYF. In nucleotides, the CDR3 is TGTGCCAGCATTTTCGGCGGGAGGAACCACGAGCAGTACTTC.

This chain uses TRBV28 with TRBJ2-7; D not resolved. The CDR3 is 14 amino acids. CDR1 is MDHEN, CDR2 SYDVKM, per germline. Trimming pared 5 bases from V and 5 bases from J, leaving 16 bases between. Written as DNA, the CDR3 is TGTGCCAGCAGTAACCAGTGGTCACCCGACGAGCAGTACTTC. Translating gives CASSNQWSPDEQYF.

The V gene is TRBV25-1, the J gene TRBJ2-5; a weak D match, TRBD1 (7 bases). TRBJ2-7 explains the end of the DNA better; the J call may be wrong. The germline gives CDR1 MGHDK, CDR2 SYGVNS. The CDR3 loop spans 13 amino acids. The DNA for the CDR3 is TGTGCCAGCAGGGAGGGGGCGCGAGGCGAGCAGTACTTC. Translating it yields CASREGARGEQYF.

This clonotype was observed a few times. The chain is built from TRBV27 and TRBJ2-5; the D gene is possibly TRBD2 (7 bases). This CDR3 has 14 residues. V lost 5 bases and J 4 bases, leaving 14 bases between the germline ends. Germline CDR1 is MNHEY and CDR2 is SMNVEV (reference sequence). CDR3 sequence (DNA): TGTGCCAGCAGTCTTACAGGGAGGGGAGAGACCCAGTACTTC. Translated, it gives CASSLTGRGETQYF.